This T cell receptor (beta chain) was retrieved from a study of identical twins. TCRdb analysed the 5' RACE reads with MiXCR anew, one entry per CDR3 protein. The sample includes just over 500,000 distinct CDR3 sequences, around 20% seen only once; the top ten take around 0.91%. This CDR3 comprises 16 residues. CDR1 is KGHSH and CDR2 is LQKENI in the germline V gene. Trimming cost V 3 bases and J 1 base, with 10 bases left between them. These data were likewise used in another study, on T cells expressing NK-cell markers. That study adds: Each of about 6 donors carried dominant NKG2C+ clonotypes accounting for about 1.0-7.0% of CD8+ T cells. These clonotypes, the leaders elsewhere, also led the CD3+CD56-NKG2C+ fraction in four donors.

The V and J genes are TRBV18 and TRBJ2-6; D possibly corresponds to TRBD1 (5 bases). This TCR derives from a woman aged 18-35 years in good health. The specimen was CD4+ T cells sorted from blood. CDR3 amino acids: CASSPTQGSGANVLTF. The DNA for the CDR3 is TGTGCCAGCTCACCCACCCAGGGTTCTGGGGCCAACGTCCTGACTTTC.